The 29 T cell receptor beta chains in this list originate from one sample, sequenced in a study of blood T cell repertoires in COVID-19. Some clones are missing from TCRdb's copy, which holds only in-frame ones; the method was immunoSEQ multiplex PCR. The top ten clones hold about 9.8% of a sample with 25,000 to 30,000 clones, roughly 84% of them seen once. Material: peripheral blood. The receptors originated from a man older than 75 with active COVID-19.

Here the CDR3 DNA reads TGTGCCAGCAGCGTAGGGCCGGCGGGGGGGAACACCGGGGAGCTGTTTTTT. Amino acid sequence: CASSVGPAGGNTGELFF. The chain has TRBV9 and TRBJ2-2; 8 bases map to TRBD2. The CDR3 spans 17 residues. V shed 0 bases and J 1 base; nucleotides not matched to a gene: 5. The germline V gene has CDR1 SGDLS and CDR2 YYNGEE.

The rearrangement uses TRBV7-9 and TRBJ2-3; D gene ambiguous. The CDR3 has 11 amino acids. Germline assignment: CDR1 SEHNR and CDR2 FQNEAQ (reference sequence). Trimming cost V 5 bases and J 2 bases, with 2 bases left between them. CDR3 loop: CASSLTDTQYF. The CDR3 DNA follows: TGTGCCAGCAGCCTCACAGATACGCAGTATTTT.

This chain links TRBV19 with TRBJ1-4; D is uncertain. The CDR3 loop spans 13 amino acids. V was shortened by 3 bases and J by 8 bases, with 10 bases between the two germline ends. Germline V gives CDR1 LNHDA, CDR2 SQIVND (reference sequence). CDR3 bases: TGTGCCAGTAGTATCGGGAGGAGGGAAAAACTGTTTTTT. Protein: CASSIGRREKLFF.

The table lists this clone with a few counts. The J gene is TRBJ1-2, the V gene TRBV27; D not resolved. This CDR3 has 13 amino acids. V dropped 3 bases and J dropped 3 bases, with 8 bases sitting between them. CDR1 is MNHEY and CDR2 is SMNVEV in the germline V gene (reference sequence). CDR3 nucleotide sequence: TGTGCCAGCAGTTTTGTAGCCGACTATGGCTACACCTTC. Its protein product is CASSFVADYGYTF.

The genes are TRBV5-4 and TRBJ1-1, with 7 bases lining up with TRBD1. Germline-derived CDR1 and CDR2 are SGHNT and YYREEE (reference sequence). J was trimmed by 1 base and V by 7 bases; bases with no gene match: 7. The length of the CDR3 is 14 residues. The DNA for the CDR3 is TGTGCCAGCGGGCAGGGGGAAACGAACACTGAAGCTTTCTTT. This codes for CASGQGETNTEAFF.

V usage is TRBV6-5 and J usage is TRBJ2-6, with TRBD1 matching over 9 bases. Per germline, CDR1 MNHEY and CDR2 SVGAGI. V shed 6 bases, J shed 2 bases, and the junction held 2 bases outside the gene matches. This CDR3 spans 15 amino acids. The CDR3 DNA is TGTGCCAGCAGACAGGGGGCGGCTGGGGCCAACGTCCTGACTTTC. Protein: CASRQGAAGANVLTF.

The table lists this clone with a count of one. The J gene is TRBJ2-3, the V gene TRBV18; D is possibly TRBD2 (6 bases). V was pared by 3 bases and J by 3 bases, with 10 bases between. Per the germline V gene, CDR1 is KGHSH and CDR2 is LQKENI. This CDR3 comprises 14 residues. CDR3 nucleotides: TGTGCCAGCTCACCTTCGGGACTTACAGATACGCAGTATTTT. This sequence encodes CASSPSGLTDTQYF.

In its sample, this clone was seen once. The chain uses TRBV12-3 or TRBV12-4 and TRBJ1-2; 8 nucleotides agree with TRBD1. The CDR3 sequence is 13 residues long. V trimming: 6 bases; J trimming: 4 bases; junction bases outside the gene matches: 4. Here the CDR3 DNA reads TGTGCCAGCAGCCGGACAGGGCTCTATGGCTACACCTTC. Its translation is CASSRTGLYGYTF.

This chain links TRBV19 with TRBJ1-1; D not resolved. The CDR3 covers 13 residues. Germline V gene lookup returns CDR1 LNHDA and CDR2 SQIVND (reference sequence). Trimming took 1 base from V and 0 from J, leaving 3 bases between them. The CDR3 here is CASSIAVNTEAFF. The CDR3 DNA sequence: TGTGCCAGTAGTATAGCGGTGAACACTGAAGCTTTCTTT. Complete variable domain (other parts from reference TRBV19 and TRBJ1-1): DGGITQSPKYLFRKEGQNVTLSCEQNLNHDAMYWYRQDPGQGLRLIYYSQIVNDFQKGDIAEGYSVSREKKESFPLTVTSAQKNPTAFYLCASSIAVNTEAFFGQGTRLTVV.

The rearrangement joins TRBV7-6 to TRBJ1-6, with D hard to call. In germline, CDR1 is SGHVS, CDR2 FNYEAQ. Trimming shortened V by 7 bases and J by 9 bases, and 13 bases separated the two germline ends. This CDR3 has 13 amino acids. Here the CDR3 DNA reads TGTGCCAGCACCCGGGGTGGATCTTCACCCCTCCACTTT. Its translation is CASTRGGSSPLHF.

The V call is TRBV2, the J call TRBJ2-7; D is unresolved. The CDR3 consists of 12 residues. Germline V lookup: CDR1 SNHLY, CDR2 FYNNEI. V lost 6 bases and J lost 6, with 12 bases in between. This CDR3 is CASSPTDIEQYF. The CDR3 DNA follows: TGTGCCAGCAGCCCCACAGATATCGAGCAGTACTTC. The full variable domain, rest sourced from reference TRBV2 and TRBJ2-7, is EPEVTQTPSHQVTQMGQEVILRCVPISNHLYFYWYRQILGQKVEFLVSFYNNEISEKSEIFDDQFSVERPDGSNFTLKIRSTKLEDSAMYFCASSPTDIEQYFGPGTRLTVT.

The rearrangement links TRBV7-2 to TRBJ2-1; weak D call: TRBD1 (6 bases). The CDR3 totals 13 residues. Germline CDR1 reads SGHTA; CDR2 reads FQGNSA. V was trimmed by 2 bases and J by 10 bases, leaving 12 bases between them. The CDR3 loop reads CASSLRSGDEQFF. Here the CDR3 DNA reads TGTGCCAGCAGCTTAAGGTCAGGGGACGAGCAGTTCTTC.

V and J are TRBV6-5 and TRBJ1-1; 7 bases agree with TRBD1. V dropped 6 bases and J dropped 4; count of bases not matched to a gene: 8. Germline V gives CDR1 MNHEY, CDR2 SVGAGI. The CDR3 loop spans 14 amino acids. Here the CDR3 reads CASRPRQGRTEAFF. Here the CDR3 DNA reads TGTGCCAGCAGACCCCGACAGGGCCGCACTGAAGCTTTCTTT.

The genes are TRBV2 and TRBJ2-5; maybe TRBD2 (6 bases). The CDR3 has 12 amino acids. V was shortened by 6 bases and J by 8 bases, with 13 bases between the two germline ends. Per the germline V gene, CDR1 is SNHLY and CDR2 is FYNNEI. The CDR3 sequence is CASRSGGVTQYF. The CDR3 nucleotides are TGTGCCAGCAGATCAGGAGGGGTTACCCAGTACTTC.

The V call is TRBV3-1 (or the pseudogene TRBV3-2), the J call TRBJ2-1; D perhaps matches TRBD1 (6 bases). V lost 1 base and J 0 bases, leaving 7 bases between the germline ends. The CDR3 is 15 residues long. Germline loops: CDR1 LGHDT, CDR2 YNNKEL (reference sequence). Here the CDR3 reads CASSQGTVSYNEQFF. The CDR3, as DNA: TGTGCCAGCAGCCAAGGGACAGTCTCCTACAATGAGCAGTTCTTC.

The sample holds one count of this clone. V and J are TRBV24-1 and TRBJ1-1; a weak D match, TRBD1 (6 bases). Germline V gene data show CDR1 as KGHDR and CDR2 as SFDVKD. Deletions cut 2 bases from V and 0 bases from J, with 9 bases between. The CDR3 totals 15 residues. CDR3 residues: CATSDWTAMNTEAFF. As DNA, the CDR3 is TGTGCCACCAGTGATTGGACAGCCATGAACACTGAAGCTTTCTTT.

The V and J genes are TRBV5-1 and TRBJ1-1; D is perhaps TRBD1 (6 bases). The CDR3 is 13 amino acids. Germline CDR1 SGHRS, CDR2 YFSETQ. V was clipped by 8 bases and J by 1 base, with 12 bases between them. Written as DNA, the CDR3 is TGCGCCAGTCAACAGGGCCCGAACACTGAAGCTTTCTTT. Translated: CASQQGPNTEAFF.

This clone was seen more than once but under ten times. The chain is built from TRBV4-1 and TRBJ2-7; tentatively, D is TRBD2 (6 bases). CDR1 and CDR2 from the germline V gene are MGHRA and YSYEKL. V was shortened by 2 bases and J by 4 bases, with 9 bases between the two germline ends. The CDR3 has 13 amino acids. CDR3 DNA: TGCGCCAGCAGCCAAAGGGAGGTTTACGAGCAGTACTTC. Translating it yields CASSQREVYEQYF.

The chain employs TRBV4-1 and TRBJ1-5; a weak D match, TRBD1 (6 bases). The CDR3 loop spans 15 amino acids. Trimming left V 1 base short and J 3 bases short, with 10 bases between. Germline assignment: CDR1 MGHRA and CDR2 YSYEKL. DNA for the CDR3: TGCGCCAGCAGCCAAGGTGACAGGAACAATCAGCCCCAGCATTTT. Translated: CASSQGDRNNQPQHF.

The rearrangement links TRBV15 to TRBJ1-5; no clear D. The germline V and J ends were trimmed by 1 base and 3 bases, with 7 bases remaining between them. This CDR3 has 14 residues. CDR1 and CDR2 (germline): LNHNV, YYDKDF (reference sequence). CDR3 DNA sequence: TGTGCCACCAGCAGAGGACACTTCAATCAGCCCCAGCATTTT. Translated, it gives CATSRGHFNQPQHF.

The CDR3 bases are TGCGCCAGCAGCGGCGGGTATTTAGGGGATACGCAGTATTTT. Encoded protein: CASSGGYLGDTQYF. This chain connects TRBV4-1 to TRBJ2-3; the D gene is possibly TRBD2 (5 bases). From germline, CDR1 is MGHRA and CDR2 YSYEKL. The ends were cut back, 5 bases at V and 6 bases at J, with 15 bases in the middle. This CDR3 contains 14 residues.

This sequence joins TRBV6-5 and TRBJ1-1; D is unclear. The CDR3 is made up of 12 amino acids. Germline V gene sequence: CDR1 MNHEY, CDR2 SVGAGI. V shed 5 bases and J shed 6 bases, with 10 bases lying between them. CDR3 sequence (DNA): TGTGCCAGCAGTCAAAAGCGACCTGAAGCTTTCTTT. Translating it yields CASSQKRPEAFF.

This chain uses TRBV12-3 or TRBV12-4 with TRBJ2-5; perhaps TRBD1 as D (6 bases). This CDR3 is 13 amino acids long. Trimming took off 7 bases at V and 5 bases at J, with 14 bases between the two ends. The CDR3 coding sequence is TGTGCCAGCACCAGACTTAGGGGGGAGACCCAGTACTTC. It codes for CASTRLRGETQYF.

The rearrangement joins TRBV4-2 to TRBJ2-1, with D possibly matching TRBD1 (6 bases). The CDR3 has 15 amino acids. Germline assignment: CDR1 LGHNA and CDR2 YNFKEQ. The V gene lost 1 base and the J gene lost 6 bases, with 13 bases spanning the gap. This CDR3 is CASSQVRDNSNEQFF. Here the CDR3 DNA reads TGTGCCAGCAGCCAAGTAAGGGACAACTCCAATGAGCAGTTCTTC.

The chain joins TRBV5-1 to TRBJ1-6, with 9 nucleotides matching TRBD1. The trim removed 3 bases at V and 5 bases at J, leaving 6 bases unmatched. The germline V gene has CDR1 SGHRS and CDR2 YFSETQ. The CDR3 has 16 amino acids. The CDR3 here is CASSWGQGIDNSPLHF. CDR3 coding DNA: TGCGCCAGCAGCTGGGGACAGGGTATAGATAATTCACCCCTCCACTTT.

Here the CDR3 DNA reads TGCGCCAGCAGCACAGGGGAAGCTTCCACAGATACGCAGTATTTT. This sequence encodes CASSTGEASTDTQYF. V gene TRBV5-1 combines with J gene TRBJ2-3; TRBD1 matches 7 bases. V lost 4 bases and J lost 2; bases outside the gene matches: 7. Germline assignment: CDR1 SGHRS and CDR2 YFSETQ. The CDR3 sequence is 15 residues long.

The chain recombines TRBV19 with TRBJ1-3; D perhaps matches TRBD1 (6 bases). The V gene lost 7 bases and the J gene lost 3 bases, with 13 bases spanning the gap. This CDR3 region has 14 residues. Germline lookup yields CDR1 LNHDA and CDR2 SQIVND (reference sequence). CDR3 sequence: CASMVAGVGNTIYF. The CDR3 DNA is TGTGCCAGTATGGTAGCAGGGGTTGGAAACACCATATATTTT. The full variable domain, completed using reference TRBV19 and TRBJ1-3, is DGGITQSPKYLFRKEGQNVTLSCEQNLNHDAMYWYRQDPGQGLRLIYYSQIVNDFQKGDIAEGYSVSREKKESFPLTVTSAQKNPTAFYLCASMVAGVGNTIYFGEGSWLTVV.

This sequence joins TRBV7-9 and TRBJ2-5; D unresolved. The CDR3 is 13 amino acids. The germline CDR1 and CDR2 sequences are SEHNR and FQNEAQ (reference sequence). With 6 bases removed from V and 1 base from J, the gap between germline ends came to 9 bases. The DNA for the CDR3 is TGTGCCAGCAGAAACAGATTCCAAGAGACCCAGTACTTC. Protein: CASRNRFQETQYF.

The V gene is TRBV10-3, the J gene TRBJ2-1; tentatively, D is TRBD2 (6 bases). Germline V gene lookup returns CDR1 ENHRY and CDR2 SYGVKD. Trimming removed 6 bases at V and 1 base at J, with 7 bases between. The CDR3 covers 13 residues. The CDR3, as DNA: TGTGCCATCAGGGGGGGTTCCTACAATGAGCAGTTCTTC. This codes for CAIRGGSYNEQFF.